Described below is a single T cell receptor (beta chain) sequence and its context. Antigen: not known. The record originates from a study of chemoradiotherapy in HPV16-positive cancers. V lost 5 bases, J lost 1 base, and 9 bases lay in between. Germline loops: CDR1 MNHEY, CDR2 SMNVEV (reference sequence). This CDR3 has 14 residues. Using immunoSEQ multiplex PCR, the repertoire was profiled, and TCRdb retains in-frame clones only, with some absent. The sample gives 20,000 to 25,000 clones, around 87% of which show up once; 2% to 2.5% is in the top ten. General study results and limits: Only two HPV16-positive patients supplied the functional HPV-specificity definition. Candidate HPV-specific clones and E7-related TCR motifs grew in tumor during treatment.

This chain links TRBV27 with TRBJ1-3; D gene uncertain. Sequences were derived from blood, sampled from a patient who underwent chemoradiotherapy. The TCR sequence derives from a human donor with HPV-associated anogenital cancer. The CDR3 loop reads CASSPSGSGNTIYF. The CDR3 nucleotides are TGTGCCAGCAGTCCCTCAGGTTCTGGAAACACCATATATTTT.